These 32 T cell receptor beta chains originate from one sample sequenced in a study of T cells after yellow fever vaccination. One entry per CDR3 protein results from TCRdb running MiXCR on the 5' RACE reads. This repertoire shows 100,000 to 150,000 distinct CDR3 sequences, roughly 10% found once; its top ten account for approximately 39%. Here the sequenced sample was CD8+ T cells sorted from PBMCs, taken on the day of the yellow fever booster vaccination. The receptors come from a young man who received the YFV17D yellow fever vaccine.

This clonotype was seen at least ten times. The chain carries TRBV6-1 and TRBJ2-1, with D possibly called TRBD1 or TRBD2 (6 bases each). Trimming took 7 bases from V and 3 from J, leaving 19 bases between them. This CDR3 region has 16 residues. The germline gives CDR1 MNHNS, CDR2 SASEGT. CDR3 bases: TGTGCCAGCACCGAAAGGGGGGAGACTGACTACAATGAGCAGTTCTTC. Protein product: CASTERGETDYNEQFF.

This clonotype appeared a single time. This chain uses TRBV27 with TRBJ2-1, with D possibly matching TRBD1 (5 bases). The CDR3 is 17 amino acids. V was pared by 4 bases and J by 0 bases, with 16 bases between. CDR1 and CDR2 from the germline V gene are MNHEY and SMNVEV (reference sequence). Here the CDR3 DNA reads TGTGCCAGCAGTTCCACGTTGACAGATCCCTCCTACAATGAGCAGTTCTTC. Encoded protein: CASSSTLTDPSYNEQFF.

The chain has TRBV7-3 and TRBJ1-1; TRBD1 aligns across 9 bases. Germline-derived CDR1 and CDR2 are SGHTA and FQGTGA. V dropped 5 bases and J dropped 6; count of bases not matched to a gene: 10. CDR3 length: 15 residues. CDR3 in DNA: TGTGCCAGCAGCGGTACCGGGACAGGGCATCCTGAAGCTTTCTTT. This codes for CASSGTGTGHPEAFF. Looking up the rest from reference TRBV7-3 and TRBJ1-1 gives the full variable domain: GAGVSQTPSNKVTEKGKYVELRCDPISGHTALYWYRQSLGQGPEFLIYFQGTGAADDSGLPNDRFFAVRPEGSVSTLKIQRTERGDSAVYLCASSGTGTGHPEAFFGQGTRLTVV.

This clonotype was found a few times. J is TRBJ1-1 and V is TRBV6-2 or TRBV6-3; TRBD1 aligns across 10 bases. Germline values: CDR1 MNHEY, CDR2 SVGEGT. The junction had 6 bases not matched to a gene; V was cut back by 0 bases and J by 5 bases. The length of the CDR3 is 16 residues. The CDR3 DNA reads TGTGCCAGCAGTTACTCGGGGGACAGGGGTTGGACTGAAGCTTTCTTT. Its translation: CASSYSGDRGWTEAFF.

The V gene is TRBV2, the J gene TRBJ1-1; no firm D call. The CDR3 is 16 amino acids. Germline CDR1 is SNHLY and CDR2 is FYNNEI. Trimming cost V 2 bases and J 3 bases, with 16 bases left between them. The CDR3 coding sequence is TGTGCCAGCAGTGAAATGGAGGGTCAGTTCCACACTGAAGCTTTCTTT. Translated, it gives CASSEMEGQFHTEAFF.

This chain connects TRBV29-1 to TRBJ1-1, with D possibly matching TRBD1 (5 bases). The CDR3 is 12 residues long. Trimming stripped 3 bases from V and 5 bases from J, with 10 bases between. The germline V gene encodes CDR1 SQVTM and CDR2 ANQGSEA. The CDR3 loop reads CSVEGGTTEAFF. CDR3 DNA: TGCAGCGTTGAGGGGGGGACTACTGAAGCTTTCTTT.

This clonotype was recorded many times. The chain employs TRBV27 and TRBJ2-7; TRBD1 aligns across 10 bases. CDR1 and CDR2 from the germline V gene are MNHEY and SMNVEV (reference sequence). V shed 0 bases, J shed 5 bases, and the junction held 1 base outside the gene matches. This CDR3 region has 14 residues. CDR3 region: CASSLSGTGDEQYF. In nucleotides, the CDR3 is TGTGCCAGCAGTTTATCAGGGACAGGGGACGAGCAGTACTTC.

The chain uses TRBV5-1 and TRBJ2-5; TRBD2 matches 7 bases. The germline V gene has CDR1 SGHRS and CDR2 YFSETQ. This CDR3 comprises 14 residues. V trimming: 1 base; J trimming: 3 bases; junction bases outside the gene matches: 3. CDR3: CASSLLAVEETQYF. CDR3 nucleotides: TGCGCCAGCAGCTTGCTAGCGGTTGAAGAGACCCAGTACTTC.

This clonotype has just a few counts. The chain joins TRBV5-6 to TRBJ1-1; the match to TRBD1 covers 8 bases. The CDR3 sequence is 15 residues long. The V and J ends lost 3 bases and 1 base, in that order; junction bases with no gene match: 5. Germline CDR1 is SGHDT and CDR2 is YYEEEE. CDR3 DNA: TGTGCCAGCAGCTCCCTCGGGACAGGGAACACTGAAGCTTTCTTT. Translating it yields CASSSLGTGNTEAFF.

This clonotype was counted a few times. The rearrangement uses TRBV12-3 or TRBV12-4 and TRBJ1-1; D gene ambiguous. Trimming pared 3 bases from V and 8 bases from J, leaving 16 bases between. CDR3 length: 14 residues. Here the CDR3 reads CASSFRGLNAEAFF. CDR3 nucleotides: TGTGCCAGCAGTTTTAGAGGGCTCAATGCGGAAGCTTTCTTT.

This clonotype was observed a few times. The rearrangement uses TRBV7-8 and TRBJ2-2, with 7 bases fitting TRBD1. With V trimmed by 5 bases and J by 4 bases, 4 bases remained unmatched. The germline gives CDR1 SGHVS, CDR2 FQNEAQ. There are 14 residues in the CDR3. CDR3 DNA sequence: TGTGCCAGCAGCCACGACAGGGTCACCGGGGAGCTGTTTTTT. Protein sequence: CASSHDRVTGELFF.

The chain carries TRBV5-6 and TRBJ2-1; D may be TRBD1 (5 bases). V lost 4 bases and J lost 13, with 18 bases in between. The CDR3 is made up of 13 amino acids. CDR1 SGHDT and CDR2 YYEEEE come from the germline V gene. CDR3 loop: CASSPGFERGQFF. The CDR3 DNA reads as TGTGCCAGCAGCCCCGGGTTTGAAAGGGGACAGTTCTTC.

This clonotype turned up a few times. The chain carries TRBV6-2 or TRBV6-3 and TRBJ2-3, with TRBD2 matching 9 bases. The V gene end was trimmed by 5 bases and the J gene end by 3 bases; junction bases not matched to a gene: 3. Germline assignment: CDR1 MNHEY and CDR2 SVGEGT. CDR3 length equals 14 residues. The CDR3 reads CASSLAGLTDTQYF. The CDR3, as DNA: TGTGCCAGCAGTCTAGCGGGGCTGACAGATACGCAGTATTTT.

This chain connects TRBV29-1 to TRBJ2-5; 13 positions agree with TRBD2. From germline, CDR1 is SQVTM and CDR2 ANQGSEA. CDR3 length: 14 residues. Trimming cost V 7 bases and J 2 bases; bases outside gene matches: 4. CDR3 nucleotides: TGCAGCGCGACTAGCGGGGGGTCACAAGAGACCCAGTACTTC. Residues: CSATSGGSQETQYF.

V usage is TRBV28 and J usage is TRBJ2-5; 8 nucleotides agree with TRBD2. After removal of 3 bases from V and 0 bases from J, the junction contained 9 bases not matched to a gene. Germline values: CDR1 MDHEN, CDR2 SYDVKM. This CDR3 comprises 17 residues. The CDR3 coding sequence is TGTGCCAGCAGTTTTGATAGCGGGGCTCGGGACCAAGAGACCCAGTACTTC. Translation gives CASSFDSGARDQETQYF.

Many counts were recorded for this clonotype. The CDR3 sequence: CASSFLTGGSEQYF. CDR3 nucleotide sequence: TGCGCCAGCAGCTTTCTTACAGGGGGCTCCGAGCAGTACTTC. This chain joins TRBV5-1 and TRBJ2-7; the match to TRBD1 covers 9 bases. This CDR3 contains 14 residues. V lost 2 bases to trimming and J lost 6 bases; unmatched junction nucleotides: 6. Per germline, CDR1 SGHRS and CDR2 YFSETQ.

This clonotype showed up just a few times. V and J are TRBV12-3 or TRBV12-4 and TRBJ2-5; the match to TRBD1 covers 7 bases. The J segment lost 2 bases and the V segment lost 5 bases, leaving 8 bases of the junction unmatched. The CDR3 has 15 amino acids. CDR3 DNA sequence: TGTGCCAGCAGTCGCTCCGGGACAGAACAAGAGACCCAGTACTTC. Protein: CASSRSGTEQETQYF.

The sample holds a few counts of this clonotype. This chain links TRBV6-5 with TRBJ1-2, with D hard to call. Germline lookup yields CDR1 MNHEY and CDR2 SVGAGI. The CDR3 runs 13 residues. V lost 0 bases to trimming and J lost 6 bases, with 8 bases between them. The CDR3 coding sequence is TGTGCCAGCAGTTACTCGCCAGGAGATGGCTACACCTTC. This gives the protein CASSYSPGDGYTF.

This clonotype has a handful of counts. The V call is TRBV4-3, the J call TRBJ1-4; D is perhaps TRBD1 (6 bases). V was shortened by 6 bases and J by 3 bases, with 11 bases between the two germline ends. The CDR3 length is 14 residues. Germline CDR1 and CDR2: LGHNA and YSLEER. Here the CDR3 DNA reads TGCGCCAGCAGGAAGGACAGCTCTAATGAAAAACTGTTTTTT. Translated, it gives CASRKDSSNEKLFF.

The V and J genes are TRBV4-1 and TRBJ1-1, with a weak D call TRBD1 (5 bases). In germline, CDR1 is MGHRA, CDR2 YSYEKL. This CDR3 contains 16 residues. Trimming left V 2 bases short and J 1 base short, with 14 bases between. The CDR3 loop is CASSQPREGGNTEAFF. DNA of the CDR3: TGCGCCAGCAGCCAACCCAGGGAGGGAGGGAACACTGAAGCTTTCTTT.

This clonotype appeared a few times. CDR3 amino acids: CASSAGLTNEQFF. The CDR3 bases are TGTGCCAGCAGTGCTGGACTGACGAATGAGCAGTTCTTC. The V gene is TRBV25-1, the J gene TRBJ2-1; D may be TRBD2 (5 bases). Trimming pared 4 bases from V and 7 bases from J, leaving 11 bases between. CDR1 MGHDK and CDR2 SYGVNS come from the germline V gene. This CDR3 is built from 13 residues.

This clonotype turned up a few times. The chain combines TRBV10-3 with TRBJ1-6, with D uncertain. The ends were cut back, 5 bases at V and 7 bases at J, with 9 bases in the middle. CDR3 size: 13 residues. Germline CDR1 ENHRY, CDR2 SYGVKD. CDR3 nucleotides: TGTGCCATCAGTCCTTGGGGAAATTCACCCCTCCACTTT. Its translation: CAISPWGNSPLHF.

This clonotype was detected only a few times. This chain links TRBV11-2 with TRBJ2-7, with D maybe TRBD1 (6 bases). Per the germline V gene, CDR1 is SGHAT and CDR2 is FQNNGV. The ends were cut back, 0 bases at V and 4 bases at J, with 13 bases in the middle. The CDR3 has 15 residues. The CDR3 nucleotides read TGTGCCAGCAGCTTAGAGGCGCACAGGGCGTACGAGCAGTACGTC. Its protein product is CASSLEAHRAYEQYV.

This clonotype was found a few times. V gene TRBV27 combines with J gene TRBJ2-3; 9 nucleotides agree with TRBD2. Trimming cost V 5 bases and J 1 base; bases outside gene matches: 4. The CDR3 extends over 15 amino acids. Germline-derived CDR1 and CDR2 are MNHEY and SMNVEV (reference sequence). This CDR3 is CASSHRTSGTDTQYF. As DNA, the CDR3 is TGTGCCAGCAGTCACCGGACTAGCGGCACAGATACGCAGTATTTT.

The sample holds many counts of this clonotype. The chain's CDR3 is CASSLKGTDTQYF. The CDR3 nucleotides read TGCGCCAGCAGCCTCAAAGGCACAGATACGCAGTATTTT. This chain connects TRBV4-1 to TRBJ2-3; D remains unclear. V was clipped by 4 bases and J by 1 base, with 6 bases between them. This CDR3 region has 13 residues. Germline V gene lookup returns CDR1 MGHRA and CDR2 YSYEKL.

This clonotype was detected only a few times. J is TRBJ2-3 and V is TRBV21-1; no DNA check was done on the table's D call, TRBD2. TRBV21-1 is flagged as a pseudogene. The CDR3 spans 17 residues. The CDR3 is CASSPSPRAEPTDTQYF. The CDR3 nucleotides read TGTGCCAGCAGCCCCTCCCCAAGGGCCGAACCCACAGATACGCAGTATTTT.

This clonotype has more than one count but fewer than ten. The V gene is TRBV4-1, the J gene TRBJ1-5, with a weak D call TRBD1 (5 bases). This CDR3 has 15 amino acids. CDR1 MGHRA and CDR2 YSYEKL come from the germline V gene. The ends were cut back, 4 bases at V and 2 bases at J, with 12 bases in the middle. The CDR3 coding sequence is TGCGCCAGCAGCCGGACAAGCCCGGGCAATCAGCCCCAGCATTTT. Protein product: CASSRTSPGNQPQHF.

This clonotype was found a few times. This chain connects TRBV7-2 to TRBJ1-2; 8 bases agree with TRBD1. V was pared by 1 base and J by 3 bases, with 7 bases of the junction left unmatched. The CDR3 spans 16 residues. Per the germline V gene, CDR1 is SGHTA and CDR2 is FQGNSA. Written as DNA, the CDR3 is TGTGCCAGCAGCTTAGAACCCGGGACAGGAGACTATGGCTACACCTTC. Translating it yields CASSLEPGTGDYGYTF.

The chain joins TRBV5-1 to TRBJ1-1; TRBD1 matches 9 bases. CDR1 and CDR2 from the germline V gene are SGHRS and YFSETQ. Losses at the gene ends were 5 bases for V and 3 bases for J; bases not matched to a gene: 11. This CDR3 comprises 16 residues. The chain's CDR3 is CASRPGTGTVYTEAFF. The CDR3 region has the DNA TGCGCCAGCAGACCCGGGACAGGGACGGTTTACACTGAAGCTTTCTTT.

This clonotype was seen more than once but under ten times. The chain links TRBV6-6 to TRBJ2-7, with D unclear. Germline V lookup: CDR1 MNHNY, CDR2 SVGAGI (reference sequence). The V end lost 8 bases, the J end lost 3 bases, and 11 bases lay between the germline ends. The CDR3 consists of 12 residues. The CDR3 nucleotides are TGTGCCAGCGGAAGTCAGAGCTACGAGCAGTACGTC. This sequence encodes CASGSQSYEQYV.

In DNA, the CDR3 is TGTGCCAGCAGCTTAGACAGCGAGACAGATACGCAGTATTTT. Its translation is CASSLDSETDTQYF. The chain links TRBV11-2 to TRBJ2-3; D gene unclear. The V gene lost 0 bases and the J gene lost 3 bases, with 7 bases spanning the gap. Germline CDR1 SGHAT, CDR2 FQNNGV. CDR3 length: 14 residues. Full variable domain (remainder filled in from reference TRBV11-2 and TRBJ2-3): EAGVAQSPRYKIIEKRQSVAFWCNPISGHATLYWYQQILGQGPKLLIQFQNNGVVDDSQLPKDRFSAERLKGVDSTLKIQPAKLEDSAVYLCASSLDSETDTQYFGPGTRLTVL.

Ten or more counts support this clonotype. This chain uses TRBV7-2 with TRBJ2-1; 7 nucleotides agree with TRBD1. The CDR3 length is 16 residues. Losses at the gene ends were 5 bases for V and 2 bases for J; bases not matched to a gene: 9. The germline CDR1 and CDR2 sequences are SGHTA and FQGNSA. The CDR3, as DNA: TGTGCCAGCAGCCAGGTTGAGGGACAGCCCTACAATGAGCAGTTCTTC. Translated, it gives CASSQVEGQPYNEQFF. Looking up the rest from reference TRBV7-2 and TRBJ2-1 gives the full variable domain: GAGVSQSPSNKVTEKGKDVELRCDPISGHTALYWYRQSLGQGLEFLIYFQGNSAPDKSGLPSDRFSAERTGGSVSTLTIQRTQQEDSAVYLCASSQVEGQPYNEQFFGPGTRLTVL.